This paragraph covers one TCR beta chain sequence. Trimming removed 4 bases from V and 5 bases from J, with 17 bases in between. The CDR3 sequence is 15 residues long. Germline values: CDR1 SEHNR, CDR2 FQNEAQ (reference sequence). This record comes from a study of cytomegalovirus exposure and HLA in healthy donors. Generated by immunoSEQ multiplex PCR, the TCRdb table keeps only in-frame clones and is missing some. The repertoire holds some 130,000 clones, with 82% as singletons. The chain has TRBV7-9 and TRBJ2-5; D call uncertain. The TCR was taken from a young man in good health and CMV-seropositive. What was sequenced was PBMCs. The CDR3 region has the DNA TGTGCCAGCAGCTCCCGCGAAACCAATACGGAGACCCAGTACTTC. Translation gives CASSSRETNTETQYF.